There are a few counts of the clone carrying this TCR beta chain. Per the germline V gene, CDR1 is MGHDK and CDR2 is SYGVNS. This CDR3 contains 13 residues. The germline V and J ends were trimmed by 3 bases and 4 bases, with 10 bases remaining between them. TCRdb re-called the 5' RACE reads with MiXCR, one entry per CDR3 protein. Of 550,000 to 650,000 distinct CDR3 sequences listed, 15% to 20% were seen once; the top ten hold roughly 7.7%. This sample stems from a study of T-cell memory formation after mild COVID-19. The chain joins TRBV25-1 to TRBJ2-7; maybe TRBD1 (5 bases). This receptor was obtained from an adult woman who had mild COVID-19 (a few samples of this study predate the infection). Cell type and time point are not known. The sequencing input was PBMCs or a T cell subset sorted from them (not recorded which). The CDR3 DNA reads TGTGCCAGCAGTGATAGTCAGGGATACGAGCAGTACTTC. Protein sequence: CASSDSQGYEQYF.